These 10 T cell receptor beta chains came from one sample sequenced in a study of blood T cell repertoires in COVID-19. Assay used: immunoSEQ multiplex PCR; TCRdb lists only in-frame clones, some missing. This sample has about 120,000 clones, with about 84% found just once. The sequenced material came from peripheral blood. The receptors here all came from a man aged 45 to 65 with acute or convalescent COVID-19.

This chain uses TRBV28 with TRBJ1-2; TRBD1 matches at 11 bases. Germline V gives CDR1 MDHEN, CDR2 SYDVKM. Trimming removed 5 bases from V and 7 bases from J; junction bases left unmatched: 6. This CDR3 is built from 14 residues. The DNA of the CDR3 is TGTGCCAGCAGTAGGGACAGGGGGTCTAGTGGCTACACCTTC. Translation: CASSRDRGSSGYTF.

The chain uses TRBV7-3 and TRBJ1-2; a possible D gene is TRBD1 (5 bases). The CDR3 spans 15 residues. Between the trimmed V and J ends, which lost 1 base and 2 bases, there was a span of 11 bases. The germline V gene encodes CDR1 SGHTA and CDR2 FQGTGA. CDR3 amino acids: CASSLMGGKNYGYTF. The CDR3 coding sequence is TGTGCCAGCAGCTTAATGGGGGGAAAAAACTATGGCTACACCTTC.

V usage is TRBV30 and J usage is TRBJ1-2, with a possible D match to TRBD1 (5 bases). Germline V CDR1 and CDR2: GTSNPN, SVGIG (reference sequence). The length of the CDR3 is 13 residues. Trimming removed 4 bases at V and 0 bases at J, with 9 bases between. The CDR3, as DNA: TGTGCCTGGAATAGGGGTTCTAACTATGGCTACACCTTC. Translation: CAWNRGSNYGYTF. Together with reference TRBV30 and TRBJ1-2, the CDR3 gives the full variable domain: SQTIHQWPATLVQPVGSPLSLECTVEGTSNPNLYWYRQAAGRGLQLLFYSVGIGQISSEVPQNLSASRPQDRQFILSSKKLLLSDSGFYLCAWNRGSNYGYTFGSGTRLTVV.

The rearrangement uses TRBV24-1 and TRBJ1-2; a possible D gene is TRBD1 (5 bases). From germline, CDR1 is KGHDR and CDR2 SFDVKD. The length of the CDR3 is 14 residues. V was clipped by 3 bases and J by 8 bases, with 15 bases between them. This CDR3 reads CATSDRSGISGYTF. DNA for the CDR3: TGTGCCACCAGTGATCGATCAGGGATCAGCGGCTACACCTTC.

This sequence joins TRBV2 and TRBJ2-7; 8 bases map to TRBD1. The V segment lost 8 bases and the J segment 5 bases; nucleotides outside the gene matches: 5. The CDR3 sequence is 12 residues long. Germline values: CDR1 SNHLY, CDR2 FYNNEI. The DNA of the CDR3 is TGTGCCAGCGACAGGGGTAGGCACGAGCAGTACTTC. It codes for CASDRGRHEQYF.

The gene calls are TRBV28 and TRBJ2-4; TRBD2 aligns across 7 bases. CDR1 and CDR2 (germline): MDHEN, SYDVKM. V lost 2 bases and J lost 1; bases outside the gene matches: 14. This CDR3 region has 19 residues. This chain's CDR3 is CASSLIALQIGGAKNIQYF. DNA of the CDR3: TGTGCCAGCAGTTTAATTGCTCTACAAATCGGGGGGGCCAAAAACATTCAGTACTTC.

V and J are TRBV18 and TRBJ1-1; unclear D gene. This CDR3 is 14 amino acids long. V lost 1 base and J lost 5, with 11 bases in between. Germline V gives CDR1 KGHSH, CDR2 LQKENI. The CDR3 reads CASSPLEMLTEAFF. CDR3 nucleotide sequence: TGTGCCAGCTCACCACTTGAGATGCTAACTGAAGCTTTCTTT.

This clone was observed a single time. The chain links TRBV27 to TRBJ2-3; 11 bases are shared with TRBD1. Germline CDR1 MNHEY, CDR2 SMNVEV (reference sequence). The CDR3 covers 18 residues. The V segment lost 5 bases and the J segment 6 bases; nucleotides outside the gene matches: 16. The CDR3 region has the DNA TGTGCCAGCAGTCCGCGGACAGGGGGCGGATTTGTTTCGGATACGCAGTATTTT. Translation: CASSPRTGGGFVSDTQYF.

V is TRBV7-3 and J is TRBJ2-2; no clear D gene. The V and J ends lost 1 base and 6 bases respectively, with 6 bases between them. Germline-derived CDR1 and CDR2 are SGHTA and FQGTGA. The CDR3 has 13 residues. Written as DNA, the CDR3 is TGTGCCAGCAGCTTAATGCGCGCCGGGGAGCTGTTTTTT. Translated, it gives CASSLMRAGELFF.

This clone appeared a single time. The rearrangement joins TRBV3-1 (or the pseudogene TRBV3-2) to TRBJ2-2; D is perhaps TRBD1 (6 bases). CDR3 length equals 14 residues. Germline V gene sequence: CDR1 LGHDT, CDR2 YNNKEL (reference sequence). V lost 6 bases to trimming and J lost 1 base, with 9 bases between them. CDR3: CASRPTGNTGELFF. CDR3 in DNA: TGTGCCAGCAGACCGACAGGGAACACCGGGGAGCTGTTTTTT.